This TCR beta chain was obtained from a study of control samples from healthy donors and cancer patients (TCRdb year 2020). A remark on this clone: Its target antigen remains unknown. Within one base of it there is no much larger clone, and no base qualities were kept.

Libraries were built with the immunoSEQ multiplex PCR assay. In its TCRdb copy, this immuneACCESS table keeps in-frame sequences only and misses some clones. Where compared with another copy, unresolved V genes explain less than half of these, and the others have no known cause. The sample table lists 130,000 to 150,000 clones, about nine tenths of them with a count of one. About 10% of the sample belongs to the ten largest clones. The germline V gene gives CDR1 as SGHNT and CDR2 as YENEEA. Its CDR3 holds 12 amino acids, cysteine through phenylalanine. Left in the record is the CDR3 DNA by itself, 36 bases read in frame from the first base. V is cut by 4 bases and J by 6 bases, and the space between the germline ends is 10 bases.

The sequence links TRBV11-3 to TRBJ2-7, with the D gene tentatively TRBD1 or TRBD2, based on 5 matching bases in each. The specimen sequenced was blood. The receptor's source is a man aged 30 to 39 in good health. The DNA sequence is TGTGCCAGCAGCTCGGGACCACTCGAGCAGTACTTC. It codes for CASSSGPLEQYF. The full variable domain, completed from the reference TRBV11-3 and TRBJ2-7 proteins outside the CDR3, reads EAGVVQSPRYKIIEKKQPVAFWCNPISGHNTLYWYLQNLGQGPELLIRYENEEAVDDSQLPKDRFSAERLKGVDSTLKIQPAELGDSAVYLCASSSGPLEQYFGPGTRLTVT.